Listed here are 28 T cell receptor beta chains from one sample, sequenced in a study of blood T cell repertoires in COVID-19. Measured with immunoSEQ multiplex PCR; TCRdb has only the in-frame clones, and not every one. The data contain roughly 70,000 clones, around 75% of them singletons. The specimen sequenced was peripheral blood. All receptors come from an older man with acute or convalescent COVID-19.

The V and J genes are TRBV9 and TRBJ2-3; 7 bases align to TRBD2. Germline V gene lookup returns CDR1 SGDLS and CDR2 YYNGEE. CDR3 length: 18 amino acids. J was trimmed by 2 bases and V by 3 bases; bases with no gene match: 15. CDR3 nucleotide sequence: TGTGCCAGCAGCGCAAGGGGTGGGCAAAGCGGGGACACAGATACGCAGTATTTT. Protein product: CASSARGGQSGDTDTQYF.

The genes are TRBV29-1 and TRBJ1-2; 7 bases are shared with TRBD1. V was clipped by 6 bases and J by 0 bases; unmatched bases: 10. The germline CDR1 and CDR2 sequences are SQVTM and ANQGSEA. The CDR3 contains 15 residues. The CDR3 region is CSVSGTAISNYGYTF. For the CDR3, the DNA is TGCAGCGTGTCCGGGACAGCAATTTCTAACTATGGCTACACCTTC.

The chain couples TRBV19 to TRBJ1-2, with D perhaps matching TRBD1 (5 bases). The V and J ends lost 6 bases and 6 bases respectively, with 14 bases between them. The CDR3 loop spans 13 amino acids. The germline V gene encodes CDR1 LNHDA and CDR2 SQIVND (reference sequence). CDR3 sequence (DNA): TGTGCCAGTAGGCTCGATGGGGCCCATGGCTACACCTTC. Protein sequence: CASRLDGAHGYTF. Based on the CDR3 plus reference TRBV19 and TRBJ1-2, the full variable domain is DGGITQSPKYLFRKEGQNVTLSCEQNLNHDAMYWYRQDPGQGLRLIYYSQIVNDFQKGDIAEGYSVSREKKESFPLTVTSAQKNPTAFYLCASRLDGAHGYTFGSGTRLTVV.

The chain combines TRBV29-1 with TRBJ2-7; D is perhaps TRBD2 (5 bases). Germline V gene data show CDR1 as SQVTM and CDR2 as ANQGSEA. The CDR3 runs 12 residues. V was pared by 6 bases and J by 5 bases, with 14 bases between. This CDR3 is CSVNTRFNEQYF. CDR3 bases: TGCAGCGTGAACACTAGGTTCAACGAGCAGTACTTC.

This chain uses TRBV10-3 with TRBJ1-5; D is unresolved. V was cut by 10 bases and J by 2 bases, with 18 bases left in between. The germline V gene has CDR1 ENHRY and CDR2 SYGVKD. CDR3 length: 15 amino acids. CDR3 coding DNA: TGTGCCACAAGATACGCCGGGATACGCAATCAGCCCCAGCATTTT. It codes for CATRYAGIRNQPQHF.

V is TRBV27 and J is TRBJ2-3, with 14 bases matching TRBD2. Germline CDR1 reads MNHEY; CDR2 reads SMNVEV (reference sequence). This CDR3 comprises 17 residues. After removal of 5 bases from V and 5 bases from J, the junction contained 9 bases not matched to a gene. This CDR3 is CASSPWGLAGVKDTQYF. CDR3 coding DNA: TGTGCCAGCAGTCCCTGGGGACTAGCGGGAGTGAAAGATACGCAGTATTTT.

The chain carries TRBV9 and TRBJ1-1; 9 bases are shared with TRBD1. Germline CDR1 and CDR2: SGDLS and YYNGEE. The CDR3 is made up of 16 amino acids. Trimming removed 0 bases from V and 2 bases from J; junction bases left unmatched: 5. CDR3 bases: TGTGCCAGCAGCGTAGGCCCGGGACAGGGAAACACTGAAGCTTTCTTT. It codes for CASSVGPGQGNTEAFF.

This chain links TRBV5-1 with TRBJ2-1; TRBD2 aligns across 8 bases. Germline V lookup: CDR1 SGHRS, CDR2 YFSETQ. The CDR3 runs to 20 residues. The ends lost 3 bases at V and 3 bases at J; junction bases unmatched: 20. Written as DNA, the CDR3 is TGCGCCAGCAGCTCCCTGGGGGGCCCAGCGGGAGAGGCGAACTACAATGAGCAGTTCTTC. Amino acids: CASSSLGGPAGEANYNEQFF.

In this sample, this clone turned up a few times. This chain connects TRBV2 to TRBJ2-7; a possible D gene is TRBD2 (6 bases). The length of the CDR3 is 14 residues. V was trimmed by 6 bases and J by 1 base, leaving 13 bases between them. Germline V gene sequence: CDR1 SNHLY, CDR2 FYNNEI. The CDR3 loop reads CASSPRTTSYEQYF. CDR3 nucleotide sequence: TGTGCCAGCAGCCCAAGGACTACTTCCTACGAGCAGTACTTC.

V usage is TRBV4-3 and J usage is TRBJ2-2, with 8 positions matching TRBD2. Losses at the gene ends were 0 bases for V and 3 bases for J; bases not matched to a gene: 6. The CDR3 is 17 residues long. CDR1 is LGHNA and CDR2 is YSLEER in the germline V gene. Written as DNA, the CDR3 is TGCGCCAGCAGCCAAGATCGAACGGGAGGGTACACCGGGGAGCTGTTTTTT. It translates to CASSQDRTGGYTGELFF.

The chain employs TRBV28 and TRBJ2-7; D is possibly TRBD2 (5 bases). The ends were cut back, 6 bases at V and 6 bases at J, with 12 bases in the middle. Looked up from germline, CDR1 is MDHEN and CDR2 is SYDVKM. This CDR3 has 12 residues. In DNA form, the CDR3 reads TGTGCCAGCAGAACCCACGGGGTCGAGCAGTACTTC. It translates to CASRTHGVEQYF.

The chain employs TRBV28 and TRBJ2-7; no definite D call. The CDR3 is 13 residues long. V lost 2 bases and J lost 0, with 5 bases in between. Germline CDR1 reads MDHEN; CDR2 reads SYDVKM. The CDR3 nucleotides are TGTGCCAGCAGTTTAATCGGCTCCTACGAGCAGTACTTC. It is translated as CASSLIGSYEQYF.

The chain carries TRBV11-2 and TRBJ1-4; TRBD1 is a possible D gene (5 bases). The germline V gene has CDR1 SGHAT and CDR2 FQNNGV. The CDR3 is 15 amino acids. The ends were cut back, 1 base at V and 8 bases at J, with 14 bases in the middle. CDR3 protein: CASSLGGEPREKLFF. DNA of the CDR3: TGTGCCAGCAGCTTAGGGGGGGAGCCGCGAGAAAAACTGTTTTTT.

This chain joins TRBV27 and TRBJ1-1; 9 bases match TRBD1. CDR3 size: 14 residues. The J segment lost 5 bases and the V segment lost 6 bases, leaving 7 bases of the junction unmatched. Germline CDR1 is MNHEY and CDR2 is SMNVEV (reference sequence). In nucleotides, the CDR3 is TGTGCCAGCAGCCTGGGACAGGGTAAAACTGAAGCTTTCTTT. It encodes CASSLGQGKTEAFF.

The gene calls are TRBV19 and TRBJ2-1; 8 bases map to TRBD2. The germline gives CDR1 LNHDA, CDR2 SQIVND (reference sequence). The V gene end was trimmed by 8 bases and the J gene end by 9 bases; junction bases not matched to a gene: 12. The CDR3 is made up of 14 amino acids. The CDR3 DNA follows: TGTGCCAGTGGGGACGGACTAGCAGGGGTTGAGCAGTTCTTC. Protein product: CASGDGLAGVEQFF.

This rearrangement joins TRBV28 to TRBJ2-5; tentative D call: TRBD2 (5 bases). Trimming took 7 bases from V and 5 from J, leaving 11 bases between them. This CDR3 is built from 12 residues. The germline CDR1 and CDR2 sequences are MDHEN and SYDVKM. CDR3 region: CASTRSGETQYF. The CDR3 DNA sequence: TGTGCCAGCACAAGGTCGGGGGAGACCCAGTACTTC.

The chain couples TRBV29-1 to TRBJ1-3; no clear D. Germline V lookup: CDR1 SQVTM, CDR2 ANQGSEA. The CDR3 consists of 13 residues. The V end lost 0 bases, the J end lost 2 bases, and 5 bases lay between the germline ends. In nucleotides, the CDR3 is TGCAGCGTTGAAGAAGCCCCTGGAAACACCATATATTTT. Translation gives CSVEEAPGNTIYF.

This clone was counted a few times. V gene TRBV9 combines with J gene TRBJ2-2, with 13 nucleotides matching TRBD2. CDR1 and CDR2 from the germline V gene are SGDLS and YYNGEE. V trimming: 2 bases; J trimming: 10 bases; junction bases outside the gene matches: 5. This CDR3 has 15 residues. CDR3 nucleotides: TGTGCCAGCAGCGTCACTGGACTAGCGGGGGTGGAGCTGTTTTTT. The encoded protein is CASSVTGLAGVELFF.

The chain has TRBV7-8 and TRBJ2-7; no reliable D call. The length of the CDR3 is 14 residues. CDR1 is SGHVS, CDR2 FQNEAQ, per germline. Trimming took off 5 bases at V and 3 bases at J, with 14 bases between the two ends. In DNA, the CDR3 is TGTGCCAGCAGCCCTTCGTCCCTTGTCTACGAGCAGTACTTC. It encodes CASSPSSLVYEQYF.

V and J are TRBV9 and TRBJ1-2; 7 nucleotides align to TRBD1. The CDR3 totals 17 residues. Germline CDR1 reads SGDLS; CDR2 reads YYNGEE. J lost 5 bases, V lost 0 bases, and 13 bases had no gene match. The CDR3 protein is CASSVGEGTVQGYGYTF. For the CDR3, the DNA is TGTGCCAGCAGCGTAGGAGAAGGGACAGTTCAGGGTTATGGCTACACCTTC.

The J gene is TRBJ2-1, the V gene TRBV29-1; D is uncertain. Deletions cut 0 bases from V and 8 bases from J, with 8 bases between. CDR1 is SQVTM and CDR2 is ANQGSEA in the germline V gene. This CDR3 region has 12 residues. The CDR3 DNA reads as TGCAGCGTTGAAGACGTCTCAGATGAGCAGTTCTTC. Protein sequence: CSVEDVSDEQFF.

This chain joins TRBV28 and TRBJ2-7; the D is unclear. The germline V gene encodes CDR1 MDHEN and CDR2 SYDVKM. The CDR3 is 12 amino acids. Deletions cut 4 bases from V and 4 bases from J, with 8 bases between. The CDR3 sequence is CASSSQLYEQYF. CDR3 nucleotides: TGTGCCAGCAGTTCACAGCTTTACGAGCAGTACTTC.

In its sample, this clone was seen a few times. This chain uses TRBV5-1 with TRBJ2-7, with D possibly TRBD1 on 5 matching bases. The ends were cut back, 4 bases at V and 3 bases at J, with 14 bases in the middle. Germline V gene sequence: CDR1 SGHRS, CDR2 YFSETQ. The CDR3 is made up of 14 amino acids. The DNA of the CDR3 is TGCGCCAGCAGCGTCGATCAGGGAAACTACGAGCAGTACTTC. Protein product: CASSVDQGNYEQYF.

V and J are TRBV3-1 (or the pseudogene TRBV3-2) and TRBJ2-1; D is unclear. This CDR3 is 15 amino acids long. Germline CDR1 and CDR2: LGHDT and YNNKEL (reference sequence). With 1 base removed from V and 0 bases from J, the gap between germline ends came to 7 bases. The CDR3 sequence is CASSQAMSSYNEQFF. In nucleotides, the CDR3 is TGTGCCAGCAGCCAAGCTATGAGCTCCTACAATGAGCAGTTCTTC.

This clone was counted a single time. This chain uses TRBV6-1 with TRBJ2-5; D is uncertain. From germline, CDR1 is MNHNS and CDR2 SASEGT. This CDR3 comprises 17 residues. V was cut by 1 base and J by 5 bases, with 20 bases left in between. CDR3 sequence reads: CASSEVAWAGAKETQYF. The CDR3 DNA is TGTGCCAGCAGTGAAGTCGCCTGGGCTGGCGCCAAGGAGACCCAGTACTTC.

The rearrangement uses TRBV7-3 and TRBJ2-7, with D tentatively TRBD1 (5 bases). Trimming took off 2 bases at V and 0 bases at J, with 8 bases between the two ends. The CDR3 has 14 amino acids. Germline loops: CDR1 SGHTA, CDR2 FQGTGA. The CDR3 coding sequence is TGTGCCAGCAGCTTATCCGACAGCTCCTACGAGCAGTACTTC. This sequence encodes CASSLSDSSYEQYF.

The chain joins TRBV7-3 to TRBJ2-1; D gene unclear. Looked up from germline, CDR1 is SGHTA and CDR2 is FQGTGA. This CDR3 comprises 14 residues. The ends were cut back, 3 bases at V and 6 bases at J, with 12 bases in the middle. The CDR3 bases are TGTGCCAGCAGCTTCGGCTTGGAGCGCAATGAGCAGTTCTTC. Translated: CASSFGLERNEQFF.

The genes are TRBV10-3 and TRBJ1-5; possibly TRBD1 for D (6 bases). Germline V gives CDR1 ENHRY, CDR2 SYGVKD. The germline V and J ends were trimmed by 10 bases and 6 bases, with 13 bases remaining between them. The CDR3 is 12 amino acids. CDR3 sequence (DNA): TGTGCCACCGGGGGGGGCCCTCAGCCCCAGCATTTT. Translating gives CATGGGPQPQHF.